Below are 16 T cell receptor beta chains sequenced from a single sample in a study of blood T cell repertoires in COVID-19 (dated by TCRdb to about 2020). The receptor library was made with the immunoSEQ multiplex PCR assay. The clones in this table, taken by TCRdb from immuneACCESS, are in-frame only. Not every clone is retained; where verified, under half of the shortfall comes from an unresolved V gene, and the cause of the rest is unknown. This sample is represented by about 270,000 clones; nearly 90% of them were singletons. The ten biggest clones cover around 1.9% of the sample. The sequencing input was PBMCs or T cells enriched from blood (not recorded which). These receptors all stem from a woman aged 60-70 years who had recovered from COVID-19.

Points on this clone: Other DNA variants within this sample encode the same CDR3. This chain joins TRBV28 and TRBJ1-5; 8 nucleotides align to TRBD1. V was clipped by 6 bases and J by 4 bases; unmatched bases: 5. This CDR3 comprises 14 residues. Germline assignment: CDR1 MDHEN and CDR2 SYDVKM. The CDR3 is CASSPGQGNQPQHF. Written as DNA, the CDR3 is TGTGCCAGCAGCCCCGGACAGGGAAATCAGCCCCAGCATTTT.

V is TRBV10-2 and J is TRBJ2-2; TRBD2 agrees at 13 bases. This CDR3 spans 18 amino acids. V lost 4 bases to trimming and J lost 3 bases; unmatched junction nucleotides: 8. Per the germline V gene, CDR1 is WSHSY and CDR2 is SAAADI. The CDR3 DNA is TGCGCCAGCAGTGGCCGGACTAGCGGGGGTTATCACACCGGGGAGCTGTTTTTT. It yields the protein CASSGRTSGGYHTGELFF.

This clone was recorded once. V is TRBV18 and J is TRBJ1-4; 7 positions match TRBD1. The CDR3 runs 16 residues. Germline CDR1 reads KGHSH; CDR2 reads LQKENI. V lost 4 bases and J lost 0; bases outside the gene matches: 5. CDR3 protein: CASSLGQVTTNEKLFF. For the CDR3, the DNA is TGTGCCAGCTCACTCGGACAGGTGACAACTAATGAAAAACTGTTTTTT.

This sequence joins TRBV9 and TRBJ2-1, with D unresolved. CDR3 length equals 15 residues. V was cut by 4 bases and J by 1 base, with 12 bases left in between. CDR1 and CDR2 (germline): SGDLS, YYNGEE. DNA of the CDR3: TGTGCCAGCAGCCCCCTAGTAGTTTCCTACAATGAGCAGTTCTTC. Residues: CASSPLVVSYNEQFF.

V gene TRBV5-1 combines with J gene TRBJ2-1; D is ambiguous. CDR1 and CDR2 from the germline V gene are SGHRS and YFSETQ. Trimming stripped 0 bases from V and 6 bases from J, with 10 bases between. The CDR3 runs to 14 residues. In DNA, the CDR3 is TGCGCCAGCAGCTTGGCCGGAGTAGGCAATGAGCAGTTCTTC. This codes for CASSLAGVGNEQFF.

On this clone itself: Other DNA sequences in the same sample also yield this CDR3. The chain uses TRBV9 and TRBJ1-4, with a possible D match to TRBD1 (5 bases). V lost 4 bases and J lost 5, with 12 bases in between. Germline assignment: CDR1 SGDLS and CDR2 YYNGEE. The CDR3 sequence is 14 residues long. CDR3 sequence reads: CASSPTGTNEKLFF. Here the CDR3 DNA reads TGTGCCAGCAGCCCCACAGGAACAAATGAAAAACTGTTTTTT.

This clone occurred a few times. The chain is built from TRBV6-5 and TRBJ1-5; D possibly corresponds to TRBD1 (6 bases). The CDR3 contains 14 residues. Germline CDR1 and CDR2: MNHEY and SVGAGI. V was pared by 6 bases and J by 9 bases, with 18 bases between. The CDR3 reads CASSGTGLDWPQHF. The CDR3 DNA is TGTGCCAGCAGCGGTACAGGGCTTGACTGGCCCCAGCATTTT.

This chain joins TRBV19 and TRBJ1-1; 7 nucleotides agree with TRBD1. The germline gives CDR1 LNHDA, CDR2 SQIVND (reference sequence). With V trimmed by 6 bases and J by 4 bases, 8 bases remained unmatched. The CDR3 extends over 14 amino acids. CDR3 protein: CASRWTGDGTEAFF. The DNA of the CDR3 is TGTGCCAGTAGATGGACAGGCGACGGCACTGAAGCTTTCTTT.

V is TRBV5-1 and J is TRBJ1-1; D not certain. The CDR3 is 16 residues long. The ends were cut back, 4 bases at V and 4 bases at J, with 20 bases in the middle. Germline CDR1 SGHRS, CDR2 YFSETQ. In DNA form, the CDR3 reads TGCGCCAGCAGCCTTGGTGTGGGCTCGGCTGCCACTGAAGCTTTCTTT. This gives the protein CASSLGVGSAATEAFF. Complete variable domain (other parts from reference TRBV5-1 and TRBJ1-1): KAGVTQTPRYLIKTRGQQVTLSCSPISGHRSVSWYQQTPGQGLQFLFEYFSETQRNKGNFPGRFSGRQFSNSRSEMNVSTLELGDSALYLCASSLGVGSAATEAFFGQGTRLTVV.

The V and J genes are TRBV20-1 and TRBJ1-1; TRBD1 agrees at 7 bases. Germline CDR1 DFQATT, CDR2 SNEGSKA (reference sequence). V was clipped by 5 bases and J by 5 bases; unmatched bases: 2. This CDR3 is built from 11 residues. The CDR3 nucleotides read TGCAGTGCTGACAGGGCAACTGAAGCTTTCTTT. It yields the protein CSADRATEAFF.

The chain has TRBV7-3 and TRBJ2-1, with 8 bases identical to TRBD2. Trimming took 5 bases from V and 8 from J; bases not matched to a gene: 11. Germline lookup yields CDR1 SGHTA and CDR2 FQGTGA. The CDR3 contains 15 residues. This CDR3 reads CASSRASGLVDEQFF. The CDR3 DNA is TGTGCCAGCAGCCGGGCTAGCGGGCTCGTCGATGAGCAGTTCTTC.

This sequence joins TRBV7-2 and TRBJ2-1; 10 nucleotides line up with TRBD2. V shed 3 bases and J 3 bases; nucleotides not matched to a gene: 2. CDR3 size: 15 residues. Germline CDR1 reads SGHTA; CDR2 reads FQGNSA. This CDR3 is CASSFSSGSYNEQFF. The CDR3 bases are TGTGCCAGCAGCTTTTCTAGCGGGAGCTACAATGAGCAGTTCTTC.

The chain joins TRBV7-9 to TRBJ1-1, with D unresolved. The V gene's germline CDR1 is SEHNR and CDR2 FQNEAQ (reference sequence). The CDR3 is made up of 13 amino acids. Trimming took off 5 bases at V and 1 base at J, with 8 bases between the two ends. CDR3 nucleotides: TGTGCCAGCAGCCCCCTAGGGAACACTGAAGCTTTCTTT. This sequence encodes CASSPLGNTEAFF.

This clone was observed a few times. This sequence joins TRBV2 and TRBJ2-2, with 10 bases aligning to TRBD1. CDR3 length equals 16 residues. CDR1 SNHLY and CDR2 FYNNEI come from the germline V gene. J lost 4 bases, V lost 6 bases, and 8 bases had no gene match. The CDR3 coding sequence is TGTGCCAGCAGCCCAGACAGGGGGCATCTCACCGGGGAGCTGTTTTTT. Translated, it gives CASSPDRGHLTGELFF. The entire variable domain, with the rest obtained from reference TRBV2 and TRBJ2-2, is as follows: EPEVTQTPSHQVTQMGQEVILRCVPISNHLYFYWYRQILGQKVEFLVSFYNNEISEKSEIFDDQFSVERPDGSNFTLKIRSTKLEDSAMYFCASSPDRGHLTGELFFGEGSRLTVL.

CDR3 nucleotide sequence: TGCGCCAGCAGCTTGGCTACAGGGACGGCTTTCTTT. Translating gives CASSLATGTAFF. The rearrangement links TRBV5-1 to TRBJ1-1; D perhaps matches TRBD1 (6 bases). From germline, CDR1 is SGHRS and CDR2 YFSETQ. This CDR3 comprises 12 residues. V shed 0 bases and J shed 11 bases, with 11 bases lying between them.

The chain couples TRBV30 to TRBJ1-4; D is possibly TRBD1 (5 bases). This CDR3 comprises 13 residues. Germline CDR1 GTSNPN, CDR2 SVGIG (reference sequence). Trimming took 5 bases from V and 8 from J, leaving 15 bases between them. The CDR3 nucleotides are TGTGCCTGGTCTCCCGGGGGTTTGGAAAAACTGTTTTTT. This codes for CAWSPGGLEKLFF.